Below are 16 T cell receptor beta chains sequenced from a single sample in a study of cytomegalovirus exposure and HLA in healthy donors. The PCR ran on 60 Vbeta and 13 Jbeta primers. Method: immunoSEQ multiplex PCR; TCRdb's copy keeps in-frame clones and lacks some. The data contain 180,000 or so clones, about 77% of them singletons. Specimen: PBMCs. These receptors were collected from a female donor in good health and CMV-seronegative.

V usage is TRBV19 and J usage is TRBJ2-7; the D gene is possibly TRBD2 (6 bases). Per germline, CDR1 LNHDA and CDR2 SQIVND (reference sequence). The V and J ends lost 4 bases and 3 bases respectively, with 7 bases between them. CDR3 length: 12 amino acids. CDR3 in amino acids: CASSTGGYEQYF. The CDR3 DNA is TGTGCCAGTAGTACCGGGGGCTACGAGCAGTACTTC.

V usage is TRBV19 and J usage is TRBJ1-3; D is undetermined. The CDR3 has 12 residues. Trimming took 6 bases from V and 1 from J, leaving 4 bases between them. The V gene's germline CDR1 is LNHDA and CDR2 SQIVND (reference sequence). The CDR3 DNA is TGTGCCAGTAGCTTTTCTGGAAACACCATATATTTT. Translating it yields CASSFSGNTIYF.

A word on this clone: Germline and junction disagree at one end, which may indicate a read error. The gene calls are TRBV4-1 and TRBJ1-2, with 8 bases matching TRBD1. The CDR3 runs to 14 residues. Germline V CDR1 and CDR2: MGHRA, YSYEKL. The CDR3, as DNA: TGCGCCAGCAGCCCCAGACAGGGGAGCTATGGCCACACCTTC. Protein sequence: CASSPRQGSYGHTF.

This chain links TRBV5-6 with TRBJ1-2; TRBD1 matches 7 bases. The CDR3 spans 12 residues. Unmatched junction bases numbered 3, after V lost 3 bases and J lost 7 bases. Germline CDR1 and CDR2: SGHDT and YYEEEE. The CDR3 DNA sequence: TGTGCCAGCAGCTACAGGGGTTCTGGCTACACCTTC. This sequence encodes CASSYRGSGYTF.

This clone was picked up one time. The chain is built from TRBV6-5 and TRBJ2-3, with unresolved D. V lost 5 bases and J 3 bases, leaving 9 bases between the germline ends. Germline CDR1 is MNHEY and CDR2 is SVGAGI. The CDR3 extends over 13 amino acids. The CDR3 nucleotides are TGTGCCAGCAGTCCACCCGGGACAGATACGCAGTATTTT. Protein sequence: CASSPPGTDTQYF.

CDR3 region: CASSEAPGRRLTGNTIYF. For the CDR3, the DNA is TGTGCCAGCAGTGAAGCGCCGGGGAGGCGCCTCACTGGAAACACCATATATTTT. The rearrangement uses TRBV2 and TRBJ1-3; D not certain. Trimming stripped 0 bases from V and 2 bases from J, with 17 bases between. CDR1 SNHLY and CDR2 FYNNEI come from the germline V gene. The CDR3 is made up of 18 amino acids.

V is TRBV5-6 and J is TRBJ2-2; perhaps TRBD2 as D (6 bases). CDR3 size: 15 residues. Deletions cut 1 base from V and 3 bases from J, with 10 bases between. CDR1 is SGHDT, CDR2 YYEEEE, per germline. CDR3 DNA: TGTGCCAGCAGCTTGCAAGGAGGGTACACCGGGGAGCTGTTTTTT. Protein product: CASSLQGGYTGELFF. Drawing the rest from reference TRBV5-6 and TRBJ2-2, the complete variable domain is DAGVTQSPTHLIKTRGQQVTLRCSPKSGHDTVSWYQQALGQGPQFIFQYYEEEERQRGNFPDRFSGHQFPNYSSELNVNALLLGDSALYLCASSLQGGYTGELFFGEGSRLTVL.

The chain is built from TRBV7-2 and TRBJ2-1; D is perhaps TRBD1 (6 bases). The V gene lost 5 bases and the J gene lost 10 bases, with 18 bases spanning the gap. Per germline, CDR1 SGHTA and CDR2 FQGNSA. This CDR3 is built from 14 residues. The CDR3 sequence: CASSPVGQSREQFF. CDR3 DNA sequence: TGTGCCAGCAGCCCAGTCGGACAGTCGAGGGAGCAGTTCTTC.

The chain employs TRBV7-9 and TRBJ2-7; D possibly corresponds to TRBD1 (6 bases). Trimming stripped 1 base from V and 4 bases from J, with 11 bases between. CDR1 and CDR2 from the germline V gene are SEHNR and FQNEAQ (reference sequence). CDR3 length: 14 residues. Here the CDR3 reads CASSLGPGAYEQYF. CDR3 nucleotide sequence: TGTGCCAGCAGCTTAGGCCCAGGGGCTTACGAGCAGTACTTC.

This clone turned up a few times. The rearrangement links TRBV7-7 to TRBJ2-2, with D hard to call. Germline V gene data show CDR1 as SSHAT and CDR2 as FNYEAQ (reference sequence). The CDR3 runs to 13 residues. V lost 5 bases and J lost 5, with 9 bases in between. Here the CDR3 DNA reads TGTGCCAGCAGCGCTACAGAGACCGGGGAGCTGTTTTTT. It encodes CASSATETGELFF.

The gene calls are TRBV9 and TRBJ1-2; 7 bases fit TRBD1. The CDR3 has 16 residues. V lost 4 bases and J lost 3; bases outside the gene matches: 12. The germline V gene encodes CDR1 SGDLS and CDR2 YYNGEE. The CDR3 DNA follows: TGTGCCAGCAGCCCTCTGGAGGGGGCCAGATACTATGGCTACACCTTC. Protein: CASSPLEGARYYGYTF.

The table lists this clone with a few counts. V is TRBV7-3 and J is TRBJ2-1, with a possible D match to TRBD2 (5 bases). This CDR3 contains 16 residues. Trimming removed 4 bases from V and 6 bases from J, with 19 bases in between. Germline V gene lookup returns CDR1 SGHTA and CDR2 FQGTGA. CDR3 residues: CASSSLGVNLVNEQFF. The DNA of the CDR3 is TGTGCCAGCAGCTCCCTCGGGGTCAATTTGGTCAATGAGCAGTTCTTC.

V and J are TRBV6-1 and TRBJ1-1; D is possibly TRBD1 (6 bases). Germline assignment: CDR1 MNHNS and CDR2 SASEGT. V shed 6 bases and J shed 7 bases, with 9 bases lying between them. The CDR3 contains 11 residues. The DNA for the CDR3 is TGTGCCAGCAGCATGGACAGTGAAGCTTTCTTT. Translation gives CASSMDSEAFF.

The gene calls are TRBV4-1 and TRBJ1-1; D is unclear. Germline values: CDR1 MGHRA, CDR2 YSYEKL. CDR3 length: 15 residues. The V end lost 4 bases, the J end lost 0 bases, and 12 bases lay between the germline ends. The CDR3: CASSLDSGLNTEAFF. For the CDR3, the DNA is TGCGCCAGCAGCCTGGATTCGGGATTGAACACTGAAGCTTTCTTT.

This clone was seen a single time. The J gene is TRBJ2-7, the V gene TRBV18, with TRBD2 identical over 10 bases. This CDR3 contains 16 residues. CDR1 and CDR2 (germline): KGHSH, LQKENI. J lost 2 bases, V lost 1 base, and 5 bases had no gene match. The CDR3 nucleotides are TGTGCCAGCTCACCACTTGTAAGCGGGAGGGCCTACGAGCAGTACTTC. It yields the protein CASSPLVSGRAYEQYF.

This chain links TRBV5-1 with TRBJ2-1, with TRBD2 matching 10 bases. Germline CDR1 SGHRS, CDR2 YFSETQ. The trim removed 7 bases at V and 8 bases at J, leaving 9 bases unmatched. CDR3 length equals 14 residues. The CDR3 sequence: CASALAGEGHEQFF. Here the CDR3 DNA reads TGCGCCAGCGCTCTAGCGGGAGAAGGCCATGAGCAGTTCTTC. Complete variable domain (other parts from reference TRBV5-1 and TRBJ2-1): KAGVTQTPRYLIKTRGQQVTLSCSPISGHRSVSWYQQTPGQGLQFLFEYFSETQRNKGNFPGRFSGRQFSNSRSEMNVSTLELGDSALYLCASALAGEGHEQFFGPGTRLTVL.